What follows describes a single T cell receptor beta chain. This clonotype was counted a few times. What this receptor recognizes is not known. Base qualities are not recorded, but no much larger clone differs from it by a single base. Taken with the paper, the label for treatment or condition translates to: live attenuated yellow fever vaccine strain. At each blood-draw timepoint, two biological replicates of bulk PBMCs were collected. PBMCs were isolated from peripheral blood using a standard Ficoll-Paque protocol. TriZol was used to extract RNA from bulk PBMCs, from CD4 and CD8 fractions, and from dextramer-positive and dextramer-negative fractions. The source of the sample is a study of T cells after yellow fever vaccination (dated by TCRdb to the late 2010s). Describing the broader study: The SMART-Seq v4 Ultra Low Input RNA kit was used to prepare libraries from fractions with low cell numbers. To track T-cell clones before and after primary and booster YFV17D yellow fever vaccination, bulk TCR alpha and beta repertoires were sequenced longitudinally. Two healthy male donors, one aged 18 to 30 and one aged 30 to 40 years, made up the cohort. Blood was drawn at multiple timepoints before and after primary and secondary immunization, with bulk PBMC replicates and cell subsets isolated.

TCR cDNA was made using 5'RACE template switching, a step that added a universal primer site and unique molecular identifiers. Priming of cDNA synthesis was performed from both the TCR alpha and TCR beta constant segments. Two PCR steps were used to amplify libraries, with sample barcodes and sequencing adapters being added in the second step. Sequencing of the libraries was done on either Illumina HiSeq 2500 (2x100 bp) or NovaSeq (2x150 bp). The original pipeline was this. MIGEC handled demultiplexing of reads and collapsing into UMI consensus sequences, while MiXCR performed V(D)J alignment. Vaccine-responding clonotypes were identified with edgeR using replicate PBMC samples, with FDR below 0.01 and a log2 fold change above 5 up to day 15 being required. CD4 or CD8 identity was assigned to each bulk clonotype according to whether the clonotype was present at higher abundance in the sequenced CD4 repertoire or the sequenced CD8 repertoire. Clones were called with MiXCR by TCRdb after fastp trimmed the public reads at Q25, and only in-frame beta chains were retained. Each CDR3 protein appears once, grouped with its most common genes and DNA. The V and J calls were determined by TCRdb, not by the authors. The sample table lists 450,000 to 600,000 distinct CDR3 sequences, approximately 15% of them with a count of one. Over 11% of the sample is held by the ten biggest clonotypes.

General study outcomes and caveats: Computational filtering was needed because FACS-sorted repertoires could contain abundant contaminating clonotypes from the bulk population. The secondary T-cell response was weaker than the primary response but faster, peaking on day 5 instead of day 15. A small share of clonotypes was detected in both CD4 and CD8 compartments, with the overlap likely arising from convergent recombination. Because the study included only a couple of donors, the extent to which the findings can be generalized is limited. After the booster, most clones that had expanded after primary vaccination were detected again (around 95% of CD4 and around 88% of CD8), suggesting broad maintenance of memory.

The source was PBMCs, collected on the day of the yellow fever booster vaccination. The source is a young man who received the YFV17D yellow fever vaccine.

The CDR3 in this case is CASSYTLAGRFF. The DNA sequence is TGTGCCAGCAGCTATACACTGGCAGGGCGGTTCTTC. The rearranged chain carries TRBV12-3 or TRBV12-4 and TRBJ2-1; matching of 5 bases hints at TRBD1 as the D gene. The CDR3 runs 12 amino acids, cysteine and phenylalanine included. Kept here is only the CDR3 DNA, which spans 36 bases and is read in frame from base 1. V lost 6 bases and J lost 15 bases; the stretch between them is 18 bases long.